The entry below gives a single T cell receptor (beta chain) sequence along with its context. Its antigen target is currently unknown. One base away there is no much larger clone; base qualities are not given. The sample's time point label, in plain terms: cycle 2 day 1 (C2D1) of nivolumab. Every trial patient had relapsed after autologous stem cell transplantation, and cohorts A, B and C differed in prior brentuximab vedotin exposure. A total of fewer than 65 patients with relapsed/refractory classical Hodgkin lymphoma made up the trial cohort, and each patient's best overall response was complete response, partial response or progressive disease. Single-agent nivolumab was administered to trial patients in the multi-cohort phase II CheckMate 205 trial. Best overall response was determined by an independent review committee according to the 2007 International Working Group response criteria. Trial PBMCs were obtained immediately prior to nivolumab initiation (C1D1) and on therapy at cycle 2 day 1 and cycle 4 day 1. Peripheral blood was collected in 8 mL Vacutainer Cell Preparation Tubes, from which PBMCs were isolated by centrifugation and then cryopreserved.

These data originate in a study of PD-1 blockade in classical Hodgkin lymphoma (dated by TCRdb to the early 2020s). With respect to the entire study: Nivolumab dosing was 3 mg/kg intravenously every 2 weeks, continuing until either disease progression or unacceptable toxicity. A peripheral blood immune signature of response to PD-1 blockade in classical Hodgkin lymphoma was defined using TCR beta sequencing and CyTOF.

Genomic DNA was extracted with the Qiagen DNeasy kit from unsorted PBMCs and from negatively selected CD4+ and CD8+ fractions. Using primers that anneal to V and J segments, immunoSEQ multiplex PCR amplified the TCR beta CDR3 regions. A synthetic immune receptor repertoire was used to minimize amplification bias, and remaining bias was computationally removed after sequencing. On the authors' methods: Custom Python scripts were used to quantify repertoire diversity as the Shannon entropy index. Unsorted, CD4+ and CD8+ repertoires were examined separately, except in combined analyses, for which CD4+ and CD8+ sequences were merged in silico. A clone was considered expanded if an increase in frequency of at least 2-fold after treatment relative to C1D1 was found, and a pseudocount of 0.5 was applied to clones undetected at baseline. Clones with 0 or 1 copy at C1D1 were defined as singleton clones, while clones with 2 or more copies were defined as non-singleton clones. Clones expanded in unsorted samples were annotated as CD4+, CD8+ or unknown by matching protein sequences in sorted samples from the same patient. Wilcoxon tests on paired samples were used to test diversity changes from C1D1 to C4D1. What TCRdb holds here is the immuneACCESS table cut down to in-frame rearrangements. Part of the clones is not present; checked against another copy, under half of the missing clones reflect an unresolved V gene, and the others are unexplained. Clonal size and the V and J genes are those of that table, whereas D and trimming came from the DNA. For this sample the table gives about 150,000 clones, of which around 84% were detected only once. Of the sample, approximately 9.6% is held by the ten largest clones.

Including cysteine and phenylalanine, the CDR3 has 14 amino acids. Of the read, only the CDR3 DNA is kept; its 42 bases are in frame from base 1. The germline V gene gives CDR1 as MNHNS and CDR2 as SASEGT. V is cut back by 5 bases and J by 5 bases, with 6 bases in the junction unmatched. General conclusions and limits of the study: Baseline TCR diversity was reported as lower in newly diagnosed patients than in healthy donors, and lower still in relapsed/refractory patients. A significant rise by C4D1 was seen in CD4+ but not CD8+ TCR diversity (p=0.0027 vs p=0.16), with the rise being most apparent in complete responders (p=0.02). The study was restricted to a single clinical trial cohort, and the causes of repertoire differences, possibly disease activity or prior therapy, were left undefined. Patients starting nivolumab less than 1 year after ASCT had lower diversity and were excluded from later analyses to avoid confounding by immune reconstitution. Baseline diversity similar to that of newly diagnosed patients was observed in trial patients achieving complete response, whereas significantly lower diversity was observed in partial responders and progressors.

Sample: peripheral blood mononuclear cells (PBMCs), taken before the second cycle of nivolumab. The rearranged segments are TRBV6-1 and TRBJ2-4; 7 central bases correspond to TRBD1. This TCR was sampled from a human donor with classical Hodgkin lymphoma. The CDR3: CASSRTGVENIQYF. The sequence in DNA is TGTGCCAGCAGTAGAACAGGGGTCGAAAACATTCAGTACTTC.